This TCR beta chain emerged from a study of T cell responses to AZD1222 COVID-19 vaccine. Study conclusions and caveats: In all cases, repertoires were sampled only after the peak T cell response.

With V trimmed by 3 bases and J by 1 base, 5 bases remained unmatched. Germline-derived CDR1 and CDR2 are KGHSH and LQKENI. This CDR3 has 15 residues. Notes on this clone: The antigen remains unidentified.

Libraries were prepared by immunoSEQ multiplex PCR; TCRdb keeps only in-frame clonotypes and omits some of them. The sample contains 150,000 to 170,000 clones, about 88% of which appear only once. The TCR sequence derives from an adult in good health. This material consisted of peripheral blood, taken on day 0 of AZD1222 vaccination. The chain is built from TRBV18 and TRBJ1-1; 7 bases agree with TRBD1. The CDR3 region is CASSPIGGRNTEAFF. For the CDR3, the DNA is TGTGCCAGCTCACCGATAGGGGGCCGGAACACTGAAGCTTTCTTT.